Here is one T cell receptor beta chain with its context. This sample is drawn from a study of monozygotic twins with cystic fibrosis. TCRdb's copy holds only in-frame clones and misses some; the assay was immunoSEQ multiplex PCR. This repertoire shows around 27,000 clones, 90% found once; its top ten account for 0.54%. The TCR comes from a girl aged 2-10 years with cystic fibrosis. Sequencing was performed on blood.

CDR3 sequence: CASSYRDRYYEQYF. The CDR3 nucleotides are TGTGCCAGCAGTTACCGGGACAGGTACTACGAGCAGTACTTC. V gene TRBV6-6 combines with J gene TRBJ2-7; 8 nucleotides align to TRBD1. The CDR3 spans 14 residues. After removal of 2 bases from V and 3 bases from J, the junction contained 3 bases not matched to a gene. Germline CDR1 reads MNHNY; CDR2 reads SVGAGI (reference sequence).